This is a list of T cell receptor beta chains from one sample in a study of T cells expressing NK-cell markers. TCRdb reanalyzed the 5' RACE reads and collapses them to one entry per CDR3 protein, without DNA. This sample's table has some 150,000 distinct CDR3 sequences. Sequencing input: blood T cells: a sorted CD56 or NKG2C T cell subset, CD4+ or CD8+ T cells, or bulk PBMC T cells (not recorded which). All receptors come from a woman aged 45 to 65 in good health. CDR3s include the opening cysteine and the closing phenylalanine or tryptophan. Each record gives: V gene, J gene, CDR3 protein.

v_call: TRBV5-1
j_call: TRBJ2-7
cdr3_aa: CASRDSSSYEQYF

v_call: TRBV19
j_call: TRBJ2-5
cdr3_aa: CASSNTGATQETQYF

v_call: TRBV24-1
j_call: TRBJ2-5
cdr3_aa: CATSEGTGGEETQYF

v_call: TRBV4-1
j_call: TRBJ2-3
cdr3_aa: CASSQDMGLAGATDTQYF

v_call: TRBV29-1
j_call: TRBJ2-3
cdr3_aa: CSFPPGRSTDTQYF

v_call: TRBV11-2
j_call: TRBJ2-3
cdr3_aa: CASTFKAGADTQYF

v_call: TRBV7-9
j_call: TRBJ2-6
cdr3_aa: CASSLIGQSSSGANVLTF

v_call: TRBV4-1
j_call: TRBJ1-5
cdr3_aa: CASSQDRGSNQPQHF

v_call: TRBV2
j_call: TRBJ2-7
cdr3_aa: CATTPAGNPYEQYF

v_call: TRBV3-1
j_call: TRBJ1-5
cdr3_aa: CASSQDWTGLWPQHF

v_call: TRBV3-1
j_call: TRBJ2-1
cdr3_aa: CASSQDTATIFYNEQFF

v_call: TRBV4-1
j_call: TRBJ2-1
cdr3_aa: CASSQAPLTSGFYNEQFF

v_call: TRBV5-1
j_call: TRBJ2-3
cdr3_aa: CASTSAGDITDTQYF

v_call: TRBV11-2
j_call: TRBJ1-3
cdr3_aa: CASSRDRANSGNTIYF

v_call: TRBV7-9
j_call: TRBJ2-7
cdr3_aa: CASSSERQGVFYEQYF